Many counts were recorded for the clone carrying this T cell receptor (beta chain). Documented time point: longitudinal time-point 3. The sample originates from a study of neurological immune-mediated disorders. The making of cDNA relied on 5'RACE with 10-nucleotide random UMIs. TCRdb processed the 5' RACE reads anew with MiXCR; each CDR3 protein has one entry. The sample yields about 99,000 distinct CDR3 sequences, 11% seen once. Germline trimming cut 3 bases from V and 5 bases from J; bases unmatched to any gene: 10. The germline CDR1 and CDR2 sequences are SGDLS and YYNGEE. CDR3 length equals 16 residues.

The sample was PBMCs. V is TRBV9 and J is TRBJ2-1; TRBD2 aligns across 8 bases. The TCR sequence derives from a female donor with HTLV-1-associated myelopathy (HAM/TSP). CDR3 coding DNA: TGTGCCAGCAGCGCCGGCCCGGGGGGGCCTGACAATGAGCAGTTCTTC. Translating it yields CASSAGPGGPDNEQFF.